Shown below are 20 T cell receptor beta chains from a single sample sequenced in a study of cytotoxic CD8 clonotypes in ibrutinib-treated CLL. TCRdb keeps only in-frame clones here, not all; method: immunoSEQ multiplex PCR. The sample records around 300,000 clones, around four fifths being singletons. The input for sequencing was PBMCs, taken before ibrutinib treatment. Receptors were obtained from a human donor with chronic lymphocytic leukemia.

V gene TRBV11-2 combines with J gene TRBJ2-5; TRBD2 agrees at 11 bases. The germline V gene encodes CDR1 SGHAT and CDR2 FQNNGV. CDR3 length: 15 amino acids. The J segment lost 2 bases and the V segment lost 7 bases, leaving 6 bases of the junction unmatched. CDR3 sequence reads: CASTYSGRVQETQYF. The CDR3 nucleotides are TGTGCCAGCACCTATAGCGGGAGGGTGCAAGAGACCCAGTACTTC.

This chain links TRBV20-1 with TRBJ1-1; D is unclear. Germline V CDR1 and CDR2: DFQATT, SNEGSKA (reference sequence). The CDR3 is 11 amino acids. V shed 8 bases and J shed 3 bases, with 10 bases lying between them. CDR3 coding DNA: TGCAGTTCGGACTCAGACACTGAAGCTTTCTTT. Its translation is CSSDSDTEAFF.

The chain is built from TRBV5-4 and TRBJ1-2; D is ambiguous. V lost 6 bases and J 3 bases, leaving 18 bases between the germline ends. The CDR3 contains 15 residues. Germline V CDR1 and CDR2: SGHNT, YYREEE (reference sequence). Here the CDR3 reads CASTTFKVGDYGYTF. The CDR3 DNA reads as TGTGCCAGCACCACTTTTAAGGTCGGGGACTATGGCTACACCTTC.

The chain uses TRBV10-3 and TRBJ2-2, with 9 bases that match TRBD2. V dropped 7 bases and J dropped 7; count of bases not matched to a gene: 4. The length of the CDR3 is 13 residues. Germline loops: CDR1 ENHRY, CDR2 SYGVKD. The CDR3 bases are TGTGCCATCAAAGCGGGAGGTATCGGGGAGCTGTTTTTT. Translated: CAIKAGGIGELFF.

The CDR3 coding sequence is TGTGCCAGCAGAATAAATCTAAATCAGCCCCAGCATTTT. This translates into CASRINLNQPQHF. This chain joins TRBV28 and TRBJ1-5; D remains ambiguous. This CDR3 has 13 amino acids. Germline V gives CDR1 MDHEN, CDR2 SYDVKM. Trimming took 6 bases from V and 4 from J, leaving 10 bases between them.

J is TRBJ1-5 and V is TRBV12-5; D perhaps matches TRBD1 (5 bases). V was cut by 2 bases and J by 0 bases, with 8 bases left in between. This CDR3 region has 15 residues. The germline gives CDR1 LGHNT, CDR2 FRNRAP. The CDR3 bases are TGTGCTAGTGGTTTGTGGGGGTCTAGCAATCAGCCCCAGCATTTT. Translation gives CASGLWGSSNQPQHF.

This rearrangement joins TRBV10-1 to TRBJ2-6, with D perhaps matching TRBD1 or TRBD2 (5 bases each). The CDR3 is 18 residues long. The V gene lost 2 bases and the J gene lost 1 base, with 15 bases spanning the gap. From germline, CDR1 is WNHNN and CDR2 SYGVQD (reference sequence). CDR3 DNA sequence: TGCGCCAGCAGTGAGAATTGGGGACCGATATCTGGGGCCAACGTCCTGACTTTC. Translating gives CASSENWGPISGANVLTF.

V and J are TRBV7-2 and TRBJ2-7; D is undetermined. Germline CDR1 is SGHTA and CDR2 is FQGNSA. Trimming stripped 1 base from V and 6 bases from J, with 13 bases between. The CDR3 runs 14 residues. DNA for the CDR3: TGTGCCAGCAGCTTAGTAGCCTACCAAGCCGAGCAGTACTTC. This codes for CASSLVAYQAEQYF.

The chain combines TRBV6-1 with TRBJ1-4; a possible D gene is TRBD1 (5 bases). CDR1 and CDR2 (germline): MNHNS, SASEGT. The CDR3 extends over 14 amino acids. Between the trimmed V and J ends, which lost 4 bases and 5 bases, there was a span of 11 bases. CDR3 DNA sequence: TGTGCCAGCAGTGTCGGCAGGGTAAATGAAAAACTGTTTTTT. Protein product: CASSVGRVNEKLFF.

The DNA of the CDR3 is TGTGCCTGGAGTGCAGGGAGATATGGCTACACCTTC. Amino acid sequence: CAWSAGRYGYTF. V usage is TRBV30 and J usage is TRBJ1-2, with D perhaps matching TRBD1 (5 bases). Trimming stripped 1 base from V and 5 bases from J, with 8 bases between. Germline lookup yields CDR1 GTSNPN and CDR2 SVGIG (reference sequence). This CDR3 has 12 amino acids.

DNA of the CDR3: TGTGCCAGCAGTTACTCGGGCAGAGACAATGAGCAGTTCTTC. This codes for CASSYSGRDNEQFF. The rearrangement joins TRBV6-5 to TRBJ2-1, with D uncertain. The CDR3 length is 14 residues. CDR1 and CDR2 from the germline V gene are MNHEY and SVGAGI. Trimming cost V 0 bases and J 5 bases, with 8 bases left between them.

The chain links TRBV6-1 to TRBJ2-7, with TRBD2 identical over 10 bases. This CDR3 comprises 16 residues. Unmatched junction bases numbered 6, after V lost 2 bases and J lost 2 bases. Germline values: CDR1 MNHNS, CDR2 SASEGT. Written as DNA, the CDR3 is TGTGCCAGCAGTGAACAGGTCCTAGCGGGAGCCTACGAGCAGTACTTC. Residues: CASSEQVLAGAYEQYF.

V gene TRBV2 combines with J gene TRBJ1-1; D is unresolved. The CDR3 sequence is 15 residues long. The V end lost 3 bases, the J end lost 7 bases, and 18 bases lay between the germline ends. Germline V CDR1 and CDR2: SNHLY, FYNNEI. In DNA, the CDR3 is TGTGCCAGCAGTGACCAGCCTAACGGGGTAAATGAAGCTTTCTTT. Translation gives CASSDQPNGVNEAFF. Full variable domain (outside the CDR3, taken from reference TRBV2 and TRBJ1-1): EPEVTQTPSHQVTQMGQEVILRCVPISNHLYFYWYRQILGQKVEFLVSFYNNEISEKSEIFDDQFSVERPDGSNFTLKIRSTKLEDSAMYFCASSDQPNGVNEAFFGQGTRLTVV.

The V call is TRBV4-1, the J call TRBJ2-7; TRBD1 matches 10 bases. This CDR3 comprises 16 residues. J gave up 4 bases and V 0 bases, and 6 bases lay outside the gene matches. Germline V gives CDR1 MGHRA, CDR2 YSYEKL. In DNA form, the CDR3 reads TGCGCCAGCAGCCAAGATCCGGGACAGGGGCAATACGAGCAGTACTTC. Translation gives CASSQDPGQGQYEQYF.

V is TRBV11-1 and J is TRBJ2-4; 8 bases are a match to TRBD1. The CDR3 has 16 residues. Germline CDR1 SGHAT, CDR2 FQDESV (reference sequence). The junction had 7 bases not matched to a gene; V was cut back by 1 base and J by 5 bases. The CDR3 region is CASSLGRGQGQNIQYF. In nucleotides, the CDR3 is TGTGCCAGCAGCTTAGGTCGTGGACAGGGACAAAACATTCAGTACTTC. Full variable domain (outside the CDR3, taken from reference TRBV11-1 and TRBJ2-4): EAEVAQSPRYKITEKSQAVAFWCDPISGHATLYWYRQILGQGPELLVQFQDESVVDDSQLPKDRFSAERLKGVDSTLKIQPAELGDSAMYLCASSLGRGQGQNIQYFGAGTRLSVL.

V and J are TRBV11-2 and TRBJ1-5, with D uncertain. V was trimmed by 4 bases and J by 1 base, leaving 5 bases between them. CDR3 size: 13 residues. Germline CDR1 SGHAT, CDR2 FQNNGV. The CDR3 spells CASSWVSNQPQHF. The CDR3 region has the DNA TGTGCCAGCAGCTGGGTGAGCAATCAGCCCCAGCATTTT.

This clone was seen only once. This sequence joins TRBV2 and TRBJ2-7; 7 bases are a match to TRBD1. The CDR3 runs 14 residues. V lost 8 bases to trimming and J lost 4 bases; unmatched junction nucleotides: 11. CDR1 SNHLY and CDR2 FYNNEI come from the germline V gene. CDR3 region: CASGVARDRYEQYF. As DNA, the CDR3 is TGTGCCAGCGGGGTCGCCCGGGACAGATACGAGCAGTACTTC.

The rearrangement links TRBV19 to TRBJ1-4; TRBD1 is a possible D gene (5 bases). The CDR3 contains 14 residues. Germline lookup yields CDR1 LNHDA and CDR2 SQIVND (reference sequence). Trimming left V 5 bases short and J 8 bases short, with 15 bases between. In nucleotides, the CDR3 is TGTGCCAGTAGTCCCCCTGGGGCAGGGGAAAAACTGTTTTTT. Protein: CASSPPGAGEKLFF.

V gene TRBV7-8 combines with J gene TRBJ2-3, with TRBD2 matching over 8 bases. Germline V gives CDR1 SGHVS, CDR2 FQNEAQ. V shed 5 bases and J 6 bases; nucleotides not matched to a gene: 16. The CDR3 length is 17 residues. DNA of the CDR3: TGTGCCAGCAGCCAACCACCGGGACTAGAAAGTGTGGATACGCAGTATTTT. The encoded protein is CASSQPPGLESVDTQYF.

V gene TRBV4-3 combines with J gene TRBJ2-7, with D perhaps matching TRBD2 (5 bases). The CDR3 has 14 amino acids. From germline, CDR1 is LGHNA and CDR2 YSLEER. Trimming removed 5 bases at V and 2 bases at J, with 13 bases between. The CDR3 spells CASSLNAGTYEQYF. CDR3 DNA: TGCGCCAGCAGCTTGAACGCCGGGACCTACGAGCAGTACTTC.